One sample yielded the 26 T cell receptor beta chains listed below, sequenced in a study of cytomegalovirus exposure and HLA in healthy donors. Vbeta (60) and Jbeta (13) primers were used in the PCR. Sequencing used immunoSEQ multiplex PCR; TCRdb keeps in-frame clones, though not all of them. This sample's clone table lists approximately 50,000 clones. What was sequenced was PBMCs. These receptors all come from a woman aged 35 to 49 in good health and CMV-seronegative.

The CDR3 DNA sequence: TGCAGCGTTGGGTTGCGGGACAATGAGCAGTTCTTC. Translating it yields CSVGLRDNEQFF. This rearrangement joins TRBV29-1 to TRBJ2-1; TRBD2 is a possible D gene (5 bases). Germline V gene data show CDR1 as SQVTM and CDR2 as ANQGSEA. V lost 4 bases to trimming and J lost 5 bases, with 9 bases between them. The CDR3 length is 12 residues.

The V call is TRBV7-6, the J call TRBJ1-1; the D gene is possibly TRBD1 (6 bases). Germline assignment: CDR1 SGHVS and CDR2 FNYEAQ. This CDR3 region has 15 residues. Between the trimmed V and J ends, which lost 3 bases and 4 bases, there was a span of 15 bases. The CDR3 DNA sequence: TGTGCCAGCAGCTTGGGAACAGGGTGGGGCACTGAAGCTTTCTTT. It encodes CASSLGTGWGTEAFF.

The V and J genes are TRBV15 and TRBJ1-2; D is undetermined. Trimming took off 0 bases at V and 4 bases at J, with 12 bases between the two ends. The CDR3 extends over 15 amino acids. Germline V gives CDR1 LNHNV, CDR2 YYDKDF (reference sequence). CDR3 sequence (DNA): TGTGCCACCAGCAGAGACAGATCGGGGAGCTATGGCTACACCTTC. It specifies CATSRDRSGSYGYTF.

CDR3 amino acids: CASSQVGGVTDTQYF. CDR3 in DNA: TGTGCCAGTAGCCAAGTTGGGGGGGTCACAGATACGCAGTATTTT. This chain joins TRBV19 and TRBJ2-3; TRBD2 matches at 7 bases. The J segment lost 2 bases and the V segment lost 6 bases, leaving 8 bases of the junction unmatched. This CDR3 has 15 residues. CDR1 LNHDA and CDR2 SQIVND come from the germline V gene (reference sequence). Supplemented by reference TRBV19 and TRBJ2-3, the full variable domain reads DGGITQSPKYLFRKEGQNVTLSCEQNLNHDAMYWYRQDPGQGLRLIYYSQIVNDFQKGDIAEGYSVSREKKESFPLTVTSAQKNPTAFYLCASSQVGGVTDTQYFGPGTRLTVL.

The chain carries TRBV5-5 and TRBJ1-2, with a tentative D call TRBD1 (5 bases). The V gene lost 4 bases and the J gene lost 4 bases, with 11 bases spanning the gap. Per the germline V gene, CDR1 is SGHKS and CDR2 is YYEKEE (reference sequence). CDR3 length: 13 amino acids. CDR3 sequence reads: CASSHRGGYGYTF. CDR3 DNA sequence: TGTGCCAGCAGCCACCGCGGGGGCTATGGCTACACCTTC.

As DNA, the CDR3 is TGCGCCAGCAGCTTGGTTGGGGGGGTCACCTACGAGCAGTACTTC. Its protein product is CASSLVGGVTYEQYF. The chain couples TRBV5-1 to TRBJ2-7; 7 bases map to TRBD2. The V and J ends lost 0 bases and 2 bases, in that order; junction bases with no gene match: 5. Germline CDR1 reads SGHRS; CDR2 reads YFSETQ. This CDR3 has 15 residues.

The chain links TRBV11-1 to TRBJ1-5; 8 bases are shared with TRBD1. Per the germline V gene, CDR1 is SGHAT and CDR2 is FQDESV (reference sequence). V trimming: 3 bases; J trimming: 1 base; junction bases outside the gene matches: 11. The CDR3 loop spans 18 amino acids. The CDR3 here is CASSFALTGQGSNQPQHF. The CDR3 DNA follows: TGTGCCAGCAGCTTCGCCCTTACCGGACAGGGAAGCAATCAGCCCCAGCATTTT.

The chain links TRBV6-5 to TRBJ1-2; the D is unclear. V shed 6 bases and J shed 3 bases, with 14 bases lying between them. Germline loops: CDR1 MNHEY, CDR2 SVGAGI. The CDR3 runs to 14 residues. The CDR3 reads CASSPREEDYGYTF. CDR3 bases: TGTGCCAGCAGCCCCCGCGAGGAGGACTATGGCTACACCTTC.

V is TRBV5-1 and J is TRBJ2-7; 9 bases map to TRBD1. The V segment lost 4 bases and the J segment 4 bases; nucleotides outside the gene matches: 6. CDR3 length equals 14 residues. The germline CDR1 and CDR2 sequences are SGHRS and YFSETQ. The DNA of the CDR3 is TGCGCCAGCAGCCCCGGGACAGGGAGGTACGAGCAGTACTTC. It is translated as CASSPGTGRYEQYF.

The rearrangement links TRBV18 to TRBJ1-1; D unresolved. Deletions cut 3 bases from V and 1 base from J, with 15 bases between. Germline loops: CDR1 KGHSH, CDR2 LQKENI. The CDR3 is made up of 16 amino acids. The CDR3 coding sequence is TGTGCCAGCTCACCTAACCAAGAACTCACGAACACTGAAGCTTTCTTT. As protein: CASSPNQELTNTEAFF.

The chain couples TRBV5-1 to TRBJ2-7; D is ambiguous. From germline, CDR1 is SGHRS and CDR2 YFSETQ. The CDR3 sequence is 12 residues long. Trimming took off 5 bases at V and 4 bases at J, with 10 bases between the two ends. The CDR3 sequence is CASRISGYEQYF. The CDR3 DNA sequence: TGCGCCAGCAGGATATCCGGGTACGAGCAGTACTTC.

This sequence joins TRBV11-2 and TRBJ1-3; D possibly corresponds to TRBD1 (5 bases). V dropped 6 bases and J dropped 0 bases, with 15 bases sitting between them. The CDR3 loop spans 16 amino acids. The germline V gene encodes CDR1 SGHAT and CDR2 FQNNGV. CDR3 coding DNA: TGTGCCAGCAGTAACCGGGGGTCCTACTCTGGAAACACCATATATTTT. It yields the protein CASSNRGSYSGNTIYF.

The gene calls are TRBV2 and TRBJ1-5, with 7 bases matching TRBD1. After removal of 7 bases from V and 2 bases from J, the junction contained 5 bases not matched to a gene. Germline lookup yields CDR1 SNHLY and CDR2 FYNNEI. The CDR3 spans 14 residues. CDR3 loop: CASTGGIGNQPQHF. CDR3 bases: TGTGCCAGCACAGGGGGTATCGGCAATCAGCCCCAGCATTTT.

The rearrangement uses TRBV5-1 and TRBJ2-1; maybe TRBD2 (7 bases). The germline V gene has CDR1 SGHRS and CDR2 YFSETQ. The CDR3 is 16 residues long. Between the trimmed V and J ends, which lost 0 bases and 5 bases, there was a span of 15 bases. The CDR3 DNA sequence: TGCGCCAGCAGCTTGGCCCCCGGGGGGCCCGACAATGAGCAGTTCTTC. This translates into CASSLAPGGPDNEQFF.

The chain's CDR3 is CASSRGTAGIYGYTF. The CDR3 nucleotides are TGTGCCAGCAGCCGCGGGACAGCAGGAATATATGGCTACACCTTC. The chain employs TRBV7-6 and TRBJ1-2, with 7 bases aligning to TRBD1. Germline V gene data show CDR1 as SGHVS and CDR2 as FNYEAQ. Germline trimming cut 5 bases from V and 5 bases from J; bases unmatched to any gene: 11. CDR3 length: 15 amino acids.

Concerning this clone: One end of the junction is discordant with germline, which a read error may explain. The chain combines TRBV30 with TRBJ1-1, with D uncertain. This CDR3 spans 14 amino acids. Germline CDR1 is GTSNPN and CDR2 is SVGIG (reference sequence). The DNA for the CDR3 is TGTGCCTGGAGTGACCGGAGATTTCCGGCTGAAGATTTCTTT. Amino acid sequence: CAWSDRRFPAEDFF.

In nucleotides, the CDR3 is TGCGCCAGCAGCTTAGGGACTACAGATACGCAGTATTTT. Translated, it gives CASSLGTTDTQYF. V gene TRBV5-1 combines with J gene TRBJ2-3; weak D call: TRBD2 (6 bases). In germline, CDR1 is SGHRS, CDR2 YFSETQ. This CDR3 spans 13 amino acids. Trimming shortened V by 2 bases and J by 3 bases, and 7 bases separated the two germline ends.

The chain combines TRBV6-6 with TRBJ1-2; TRBD1 might be the D (5 bases). The CDR3 totals 12 residues. Germline V lookup: CDR1 MNHNY, CDR2 SVGAGI (reference sequence). With 5 bases removed from V and 7 bases from J, the gap between germline ends came to 11 bases. CDR3 region: CASSTGGGGYTF. CDR3 DNA sequence: TGTGCCAGCAGTACCGGGGGGGGTGGCTACACCTTC.

V gene TRBV18 combines with J gene TRBJ1-2; TRBD1 might be the D (6 bases). Looked up from germline, CDR1 is KGHSH and CDR2 is LQKENI. The CDR3 extends over 18 amino acids. Trimming left V 1 base short and J 0 bases short, with 18 bases between. This CDR3 reads CASSPQLNDRFANYGYTF. In DNA, the CDR3 is TGTGCCAGCTCACCACAACTAAACGACAGGTTCGCTAACTATGGCTACACCTTC. The full variable domain, in which reference TRBV18 and TRBJ1-2 provide the parts outside the CDR3, is NAGVMQNPRHLVRRRGQEARLRCSPMKGHSHVYWYRQLPEEGLKFMVYLQKENIIDESGMPKERFSAEFPKEGPSILRIQQVVRGDSAAYFCASSPQLNDRFANYGYTFGSGTRLTVV.

V and J are TRBV30 and TRBJ1-2; D not certain. The germline V gene encodes CDR1 GTSNPN and CDR2 SVGIG (reference sequence). The CDR3 is 13 residues long. The ends were cut back, 8 bases at V and 3 bases at J, with 16 bases in the middle. The CDR3 nucleotides are TGTGCCCGGTCGGAGGGCTATGACTATGGCTACACCTTC. This codes for CARSEGYDYGYTF.

This chain connects TRBV20-1 to TRBJ1-1, with D tentatively TRBD1 (6 bases). V was cut by 5 bases and J by 4 bases, with 8 bases left in between. The CDR3 contains 11 residues. CDR1 is DFQATT and CDR2 is SNEGSKA in the germline V gene (reference sequence). The CDR3 nucleotides read TGCAGTGCTCCAGGGGCCACTGAAGCTTTCTTT. It specifies CSAPGATEAFF.

V gene TRBV9 combines with J gene TRBJ1-6; 10 nucleotides line up with TRBD1. Germline V gene lookup returns CDR1 SGDLS and CDR2 YYNGEE. Trimming cost V 3 bases and J 9 bases; bases outside gene matches: 3. This CDR3 contains 14 residues. The CDR3 coding sequence is TGTGCCAGCAGCGGACAGGGGGCTCTTTCACCCCTCCACTTT. Its protein product is CASSGQGALSPLHF.

The chain couples TRBV2 to TRBJ2-3; 10 bases fit TRBD1. This CDR3 contains 14 residues. V shed 6 bases and J 5 bases; nucleotides not matched to a gene: 5. The germline gives CDR1 SNHLY, CDR2 FYNNEI. DNA of the CDR3: TGTGCCAGCAGCGACAGGGGGCAGGAAGATACGCAGTATTTT. It is translated as CASSDRGQEDTQYF.

The CDR3: CASSRGTGDGYTF. In nucleotides, the CDR3 is TGTGCCAGCAGCCGGGGGACAGGGGATGGCTACACCTTC. The J gene is TRBJ1-2, the V gene TRBV9, with TRBD1 matching over 10 bases. The CDR3 loop spans 13 amino acids. Germline V gene lookup returns CDR1 SGDLS and CDR2 YYNGEE. J lost 6 bases, V lost 4 bases, and 3 bases had no gene match.

The J gene is TRBJ2-7, the V gene TRBV2; 11 nucleotides align to TRBD1. Germline V gene sequence: CDR1 SNHLY, CDR2 FYNNEI. This CDR3 contains 13 residues. CDR3 sequence (DNA): TGTGCTTTTTCCGGGACAGGGGGATACGAGCAGTACTTC. Protein: CAFSGTGGYEQYF.

The chain has TRBV27 and TRBJ1-6; possibly TRBD1 for D (5 bases). The V end lost 4 bases, the J end lost 7 bases, and 11 bases lay between the germline ends. Germline V gives CDR1 MNHEY, CDR2 SMNVEV (reference sequence). This CDR3 contains 14 residues. Here the CDR3 reads CASSWKGRNSPLHF. The CDR3 DNA sequence: TGTGCCAGCAGTTGGAAGGGGAGGAATTCACCCCTCCACTTT.